This TCR beta chain originates from a study of T-cell reconstitution after alpha-beta-depleted transplantation in children (dated by TCRdb to the mid-2010s). At the level of the whole study: T-cell immune reconstitution after TCRalphabeta/CD19-depleted allogeneic hematopoietic cell transplantation in children was quantitatively tracked in the study by means of TCR repertoire profiling.

This clonotype has more than one count but fewer than ten. It lacks a known antigen. No qualities accompany the bases; no much larger clone lies one base away. The protocol used for the library was PCR. Instrument on record: Illumina HiSeq 2500. To normalize quantification of the TCRbeta repertoire, the TCR libraries were built with molecular barcoding that relied on unique molecular identifiers. TCRdb reworked the public reads: Q25 trimming with fastp, MiXCR clone assembly, productive beta chains retained. Every distinct CDR3 protein forms one entry, paired with its most common genes and DNA. Recorded for this sample are about 610,000 distinct CDR3 sequences; roughly a tenth of them occurred a single time. The ten largest clonotypes hold less than 5% of the sample. The CDR3, cysteine through phenylalanine, is 15 amino acids long. Only CDR3 DNA is held: 45 bases, read in frame from base 1. The germline V gene sets CDR1 to SGHTA and CDR2 to FQGNSA. Germline trimming: 3 bases from V, 0 bases from J; junction bases outside gene matches: 2.

The TCR was taken from a human donor who donated a stem cell graft to a child with acute myeloid leukemia. The material sequenced was PBMCs from the stem cell graft donor, taken from the stem cell graft. The V and J genes are TRBV7-2 and TRBJ2-7, with 10 bases matching TRBD1. The bases are TGTGCCAGCAGCTTGACAGGGGGCAGCTCCTACGAGCAGTACTTC. The encoded protein is CASSLTGGSSYEQYF.